This T cell receptor (beta chain) was documented in a study of blood T cell repertoires in COVID-19. Overall study context: Specimens from acute and convalescent COVID-19 originated in the United States, Italy and Spain.

V lost 3 bases, J lost 5 bases, and 7 bases stayed unmatched. Germline V gene lookup returns CDR1 SGHDT and CDR2 YYEEEE. CDR3 length: 15 residues. Clones were read by immunoSEQ multiplex PCR, and TCRdb kept only the in-frame ones, dropping some. The sample lists more than 150,000 clones, 87% occurring once. The chain carries TRBV5-6 and TRBJ2-5, with TRBD1 identical over 10 bases. This receptor was taken from a woman aged 70-85 years with COVID-19, enrolled during active disease. The sequencing input was peripheral blood. CDR3 sequence (DNA): TGTGCCAGCAGCTACGCGACAGGGGGCTTTGAGACCCAGTACTTC. As protein: CASSYATGGFETQYF.